The 21 T cell receptor beta chains listed next were all sequenced from one sample in a study of T cell changes during pregnancy in multiple sclerosis. Produced via immunoSEQ multiplex PCR; TCRdb's table is partial and in-frame only. In the table there are about 49,000 clones, approximately 94% of which are singletons. The sequencing here drew on CD8+ T cells from peripheral blood mononuclear cells, taken before pregnancy. All receptors come from a female donor with multiple sclerosis, enrolled in a pregnancy study.

This clone was seen just once. The rearrangement uses TRBV5-6 and TRBJ2-7; D may be TRBD2 (5 bases). The CDR3 has 14 amino acids. Trimming removed 6 bases from V and 3 bases from J, with 16 bases in between. Germline values: CDR1 SGHDT, CDR2 YYEEEE. CDR3 amino acids: CASTSGRGIYEQYF. CDR3 coding DNA: TGTGCCAGCACCTCCGGACGGGGTATCTACGAGCAGTACTTC.

The chain uses TRBV11-2 and TRBJ2-3; maybe TRBD2 (5 bases). Trimming stripped 1 base from V and 2 bases from J, with 10 bases between. Germline loops: CDR1 SGHAT, CDR2 FQNNGV. There are 15 residues in the CDR3. CDR3 protein: CASSLGGSDTDTQYF. For the CDR3, the DNA is TGTGCCAGCAGCTTAGGGGGTAGCGACACAGATACGCAGTATTTT.

This rearrangement joins TRBV5-5 to TRBJ1-5; D is ambiguous. The CDR3 has 15 amino acids. The V and J ends lost 6 bases and 1 base respectively, with 14 bases between them. Germline CDR1 and CDR2: SGHKS and YYEKEE (reference sequence). The CDR3 coding sequence is TGTGCCAGCACTCGGGGAGGCAAAAGCAATCAGCCCCAGCATTTT. Residues: CASTRGGKSNQPQHF.

This CDR3 reads CASSPGVNHEQFF. CDR3 sequence (DNA): TGTGCCAGCAGTCCCGGGGTAAACCATGAGCAGTTCTTC. The chain recombines TRBV27 with TRBJ2-1; perhaps TRBD2 as D (5 bases). Germline assignment: CDR1 MNHEY and CDR2 SMNVEV (reference sequence). CDR3 length: 13 residues. Trimming removed 5 bases from V and 8 bases from J, with 13 bases in between.

The rearrangement joins TRBV28 to TRBJ1-2; D remains ambiguous. The ends were cut back, 6 bases at V and 8 bases at J, with 7 bases in the middle. In germline, CDR1 is MDHEN, CDR2 SYDVKM. The CDR3 has 10 residues. CDR3 DNA sequence: TGTGCCAGCAGGCAGCGGGGCTACACCTTC. The encoded protein is CASRQRGYTF.

This clone is a singleton in its sample. V usage is TRBV28 and J usage is TRBJ2-3; 8 bases fit TRBD2. The J segment lost 2 bases and the V segment lost 2 bases, leaving 6 bases of the junction unmatched. Germline assignment: CDR1 MDHEN and CDR2 SYDVKM. The CDR3 runs to 16 residues. The CDR3 DNA sequence: TGTGCCAGCAGTTTAGGAACTAGCGGAATCACAGATACGCAGTATTTT. Translated: CASSLGTSGITDTQYF.

The chain recombines TRBV27 with TRBJ2-7, with D unresolved. V gave up 2 bases and J gave up 2 bases, with 7 bases separating them. In germline, CDR1 is MNHEY, CDR2 SMNVEV (reference sequence). The CDR3 runs 13 residues. The CDR3 is CASSLALTYEQYF. CDR3 bases: TGTGCCAGCAGTTTAGCGCTGACCTACGAGCAGTACTTC.

V usage is TRBV4-3 and J usage is TRBJ2-7, with D possibly being TRBD1 (5 bases). Per the germline V gene, CDR1 is LGHNA and CDR2 is YSLEER. This CDR3 has 14 amino acids. V lost 4 bases, J lost 2 bases, and 12 bases lay in between. The CDR3 is CASSPARAAYEQYF. DNA for the CDR3: TGCGCCAGCAGCCCCGCCAGGGCCGCCTACGAGCAGTACTTC.

A few counts support this clone. This sequence joins TRBV28 and TRBJ1-1, with D perhaps TRBD1 (5 bases). Trimming cost V 3 bases and J 2 bases, with 10 bases left between them. The CDR3 is 14 amino acids. The germline CDR1 and CDR2 sequences are MDHEN and SYDVKM. The CDR3 bases are TGTGCCAGCAGTTTGGTCAGGGCTAACACTGAAGCTTTCTTT. This translates into CASSLVRANTEAFF.

J is TRBJ1-5 and V is TRBV28; 7 bases are a match to TRBD1. The trim removed 11 bases at V and 5 bases at J, leaving 12 bases unmatched. Germline assignment: CDR1 MDHEN and CDR2 SYDVKM. The CDR3 extends over 14 amino acids. CDR3 loop: CASSTGWDDQPQHF. The CDR3 region has the DNA TGTGCCTCATCGACAGGGTGGGATGATCAGCCCCAGCATTTT.

The chain combines TRBV27 with TRBJ1-1; the D is unclear. Between the trimmed V and J ends, which lost 7 bases and 10 bases, there was a span of 25 bases. The CDR3 is 15 residues long. CDR1 is MNHEY, CDR2 SMNVEV, per germline (reference sequence). CDR3 DNA sequence: TGTGCCAGCACCTCCTACGACAACGGAGGCCCCCGAGCTTTCTTT. This gives the protein CASTSYDNGGPRAFF.

The chain uses TRBV2 and TRBJ2-7, with D perhaps matching TRBD2 (5 bases). V lost 7 bases, J lost 0 bases, and 16 bases lay in between. The CDR3 has 15 residues. Germline values: CDR1 SNHLY, CDR2 FYNNEI. This CDR3 is CASKEGGGSSYEQYF. Here the CDR3 DNA reads TGTGCCAGCAAAGAGGGTGGCGGTTCCTCCTACGAGCAGTACTTC.

The chain joins TRBV19 to TRBJ2-7; perhaps TRBD1 as D (6 bases). V shed 4 bases and J shed 5 bases, with 18 bases lying between them. The germline V gene has CDR1 LNHDA and CDR2 SQIVND (reference sequence). The CDR3 spans 15 residues. CDR3 nucleotides: TGTGCCAGTAGTAAACCCGGGACAATCGCCCACGAGCAGTACTTC. Amino acid sequence: CASSKPGTIAHEQYF.

In its sample, this clone was seen once. The chain couples TRBV6-1 to TRBJ1-1; unclear D gene. Germline V gives CDR1 MNHNS, CDR2 SASEGT. CDR3 size: 12 residues. Trimming left V 2 bases short and J 6 bases short, with 7 bases between. The CDR3 region is CASSESSAEAFF. The CDR3 nucleotides read TGTGCCAGCAGTGAATCTAGTGCTGAAGCTTTCTTT.

J is TRBJ2-2 and V is TRBV7-6; TRBD2 is a possible D gene (5 bases). V lost 5 bases to trimming and J lost 0 bases, with 10 bases between them. Germline V lookup: CDR1 SGHVS, CDR2 FNYEAQ. This CDR3 contains 15 residues. CDR3 nucleotide sequence: TGTGCCAGCAGCCCGGACTCCACGAACACCGGGGAGCTGTTTTTT. Translated, it gives CASSPDSTNTGELFF.

The CDR3 region has the DNA TGTGCCAGCAGCGTAGGACAGGGAGGAACCTACGAGCAGTACTTC. It codes for CASSVGQGGTYEQYF. The chain is built from TRBV9 and TRBJ2-7, with TRBD1 as a possible D gene (7 bases). The germline gives CDR1 SGDLS, CDR2 YYNGEE. This CDR3 spans 15 amino acids. V was trimmed by 0 bases and J by 2 bases, leaving 12 bases between them.

J is TRBJ2-5 and V is TRBV6-1, with 7 positions matching TRBD2. The germline V gene has CDR1 MNHNS and CDR2 SASEGT. Trimming at V came to 2 bases and at J to 13 bases, leaving 19 bases not matched to a gene. The CDR3 spans 16 residues. The CDR3 is CASSEMRRGTGGRPYF. In DNA form, the CDR3 reads TGTGCCAGCAGTGAAATGCGACGCGGGACGGGAGGCAGGCCGTACTTC.

The chain uses TRBV7-9 and TRBJ1-1; 11 nucleotides agree with TRBD1. The germline gives CDR1 SEHNR, CDR2 FQNEAQ (reference sequence). CDR3 length: 16 amino acids. Trimming at V came to 4 bases and at J to 0 bases, leaving 4 bases not matched to a gene. The CDR3 nucleotides are TGTGCCAGCAGCTCACGGACAGGGGGCTTGAACACTGAAGCTTTCTTT. It codes for CASSSRTGGLNTEAFF.

The chain employs TRBV5-4 and TRBJ2-5; TRBD2 agrees at 12 bases. Trimming at V came to 5 bases and at J to 2 bases, leaving 4 bases not matched to a gene. The CDR3 contains 15 residues. Germline V gives CDR1 SGHNT, CDR2 YYREEE (reference sequence). The CDR3 region has the DNA TGTGCCAGCAGGACCGGGACTAGCGGGCAAGAGACCCAGTACTTC. Its translation: CASRTGTSGQETQYF.

The rearrangement links TRBV28 to TRBJ2-1; TRBD2 agrees at 8 bases. The CDR3 is made up of 17 amino acids. After removal of 6 bases from V and 4 bases from J, the junction contained 14 bases not matched to a gene. Germline CDR1 and CDR2: MDHEN and SYDVKM. DNA for the CDR3: TGTGCCAGCAGGCCACCCCCTGGACTAGCCCTTTACAATGAGCAGTTCTTC. This gives the protein CASRPPPGLALYNEQFF.

The chain has TRBV2 and TRBJ1-5, with TRBD1 matching over 10 bases. CDR3 size: 15 residues. Germline-derived CDR1 and CDR2 are SNHLY and FYNNEI. With V trimmed by 7 bases and J by 3 bases, 6 bases remained unmatched. Here the CDR3 DNA reads TGTGCCAGCAACCCGGGACAGGGGAACAATCAGCCCCAGCATTTT. Residues: CASNPGQGNNQPQHF.